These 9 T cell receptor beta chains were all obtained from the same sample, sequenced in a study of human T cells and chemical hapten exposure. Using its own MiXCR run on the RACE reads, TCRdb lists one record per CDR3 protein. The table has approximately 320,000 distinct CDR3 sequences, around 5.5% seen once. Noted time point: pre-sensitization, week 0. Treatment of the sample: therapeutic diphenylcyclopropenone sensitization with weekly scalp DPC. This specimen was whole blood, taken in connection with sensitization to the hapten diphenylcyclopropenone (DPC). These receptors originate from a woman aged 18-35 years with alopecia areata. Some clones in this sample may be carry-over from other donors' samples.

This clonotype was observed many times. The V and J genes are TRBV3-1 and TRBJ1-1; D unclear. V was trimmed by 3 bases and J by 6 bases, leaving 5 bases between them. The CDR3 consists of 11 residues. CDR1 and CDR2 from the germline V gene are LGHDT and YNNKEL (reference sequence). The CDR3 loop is CASSHGAEAFF. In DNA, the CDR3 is TGTGCCAGCAGCCATGGGGCTGAAGCTTTCTTT.

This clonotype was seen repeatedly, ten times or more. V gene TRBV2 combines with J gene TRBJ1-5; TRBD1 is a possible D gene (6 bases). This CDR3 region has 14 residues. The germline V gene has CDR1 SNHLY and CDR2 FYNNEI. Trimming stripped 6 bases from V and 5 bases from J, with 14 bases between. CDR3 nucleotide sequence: TGTGCCAGCAGCCCTAGGCAGGGGCATCAGCCCCAGCATTTT. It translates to CASSPRQGHQPQHF.

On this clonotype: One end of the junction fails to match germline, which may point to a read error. This CDR3 reads CASSLNERGGSNEQFF. CDR3 in DNA: TGTGCTAGCAGCTTAAACGAGCGGGGGGGATCCAATGAGCAGTTCTTC. The V gene is TRBV7-7, the J gene TRBJ2-1, with 10 bases lining up with TRBD2. Germline CDR1 SSHAT, CDR2 FNYEAQ (reference sequence). The CDR3 length is 16 residues. Full variable domain (missing parts from reference TRBV7-7 and TRBJ2-1): GAGVSQSPRYKVTKRGQDVTLRCDPISSHATLYWYQQALGQGPEFLTYFNYEAQPDKSGLPSDRFSAERPEGSISTLTIQRTEQRDSAMYRCASSLNERGGSNEQFFGPGTRLTVL.

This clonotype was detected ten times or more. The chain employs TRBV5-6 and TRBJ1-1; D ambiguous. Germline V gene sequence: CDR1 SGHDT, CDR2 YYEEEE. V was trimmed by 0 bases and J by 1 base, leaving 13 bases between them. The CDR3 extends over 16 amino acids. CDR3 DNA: TGTGCCAGCAGCTTGGTGGGATTCGGACCGAACACTGAAGCTTTCTTT. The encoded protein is CASSLVGFGPNTEAFF.

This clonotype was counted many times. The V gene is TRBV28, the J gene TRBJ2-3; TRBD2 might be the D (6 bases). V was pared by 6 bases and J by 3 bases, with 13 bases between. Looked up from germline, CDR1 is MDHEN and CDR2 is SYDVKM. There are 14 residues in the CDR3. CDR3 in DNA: TGTGCCAGCAGGGCTCCGGGGGAGACAGATACGCAGTATTTT. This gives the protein CASRAPGETDTQYF.

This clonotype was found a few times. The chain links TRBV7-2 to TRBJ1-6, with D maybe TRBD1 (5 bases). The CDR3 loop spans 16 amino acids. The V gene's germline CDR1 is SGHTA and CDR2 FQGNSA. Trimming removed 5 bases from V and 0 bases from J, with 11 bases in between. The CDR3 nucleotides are TGTGCCAGCAGCGCCTACAGGAGCTCCTATAATTCACCCCTCCACTTT. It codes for CASSAYRSSYNSPLHF.

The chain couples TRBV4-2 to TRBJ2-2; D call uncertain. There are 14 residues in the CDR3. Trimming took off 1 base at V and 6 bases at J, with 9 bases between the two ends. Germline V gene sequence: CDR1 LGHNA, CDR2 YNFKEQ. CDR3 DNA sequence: TGTGCCAGCAGCCAAGTAACGGCGGCCGGGGAGCTGTTTTTT. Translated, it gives CASSQVTAAGELFF.

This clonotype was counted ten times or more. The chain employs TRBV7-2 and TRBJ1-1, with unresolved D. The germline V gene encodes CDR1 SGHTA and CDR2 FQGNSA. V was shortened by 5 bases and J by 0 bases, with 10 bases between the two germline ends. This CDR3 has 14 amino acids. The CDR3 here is CASSPQSVNTEAFF. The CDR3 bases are TGTGCCAGCAGCCCGCAGTCTGTGAACACTGAAGCTTTCTTT.

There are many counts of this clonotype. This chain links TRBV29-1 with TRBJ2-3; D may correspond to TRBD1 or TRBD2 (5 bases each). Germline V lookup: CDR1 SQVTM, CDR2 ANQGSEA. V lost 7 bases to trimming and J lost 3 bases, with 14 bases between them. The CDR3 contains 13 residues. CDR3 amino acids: CSGGDQRTDTQYF. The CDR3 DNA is TGCAGCGGTGGGGACCAGCGAACAGATACGCAGTATTTT.